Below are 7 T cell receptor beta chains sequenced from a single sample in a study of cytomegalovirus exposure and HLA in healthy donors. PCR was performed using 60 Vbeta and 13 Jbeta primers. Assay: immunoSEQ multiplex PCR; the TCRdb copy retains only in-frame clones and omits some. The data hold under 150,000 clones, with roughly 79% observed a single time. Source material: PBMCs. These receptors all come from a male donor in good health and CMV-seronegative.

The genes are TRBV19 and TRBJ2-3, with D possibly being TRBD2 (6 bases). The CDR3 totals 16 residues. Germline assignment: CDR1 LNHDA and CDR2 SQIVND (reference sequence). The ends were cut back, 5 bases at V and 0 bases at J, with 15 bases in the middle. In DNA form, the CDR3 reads TGTGCCAGTAGTGCGAGGCTAGCGTTGAGCACAGATACGCAGTATTTT. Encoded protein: CASSARLALSTDTQYF.

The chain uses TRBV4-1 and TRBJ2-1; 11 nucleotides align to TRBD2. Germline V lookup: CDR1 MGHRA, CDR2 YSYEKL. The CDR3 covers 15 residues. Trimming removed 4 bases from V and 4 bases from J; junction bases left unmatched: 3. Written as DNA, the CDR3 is TGCGCCAGCAGCCTGACTAGCGGGGTATACAATGAGCAGTTCTTC. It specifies CASSLTSGVYNEQFF.

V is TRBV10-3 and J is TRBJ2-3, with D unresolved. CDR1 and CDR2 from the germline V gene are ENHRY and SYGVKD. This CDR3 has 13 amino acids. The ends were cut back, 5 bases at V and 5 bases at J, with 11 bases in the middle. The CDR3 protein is CAISLFSEDTQYF. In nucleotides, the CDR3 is TGTGCCATCAGTCTATTCAGCGAAGATACGCAGTATTTT.

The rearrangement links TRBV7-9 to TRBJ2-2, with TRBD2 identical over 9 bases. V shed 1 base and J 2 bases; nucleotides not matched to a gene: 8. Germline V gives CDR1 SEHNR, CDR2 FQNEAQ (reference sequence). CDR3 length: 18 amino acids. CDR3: CASSLVGSSGKNTGELFF. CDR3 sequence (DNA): TGTGCCAGCAGCTTAGTTGGGTCTAGCGGGAAAAACACCGGGGAGCTGTTTTTT.

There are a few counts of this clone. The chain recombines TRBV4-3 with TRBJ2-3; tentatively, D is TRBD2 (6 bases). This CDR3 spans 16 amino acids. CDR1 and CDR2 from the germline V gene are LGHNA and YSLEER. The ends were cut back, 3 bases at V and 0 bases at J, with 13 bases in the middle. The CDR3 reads CASSHGGAGSTDTQYF. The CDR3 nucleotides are TGCGCCAGCAGCCATGGGGGTGCGGGAAGCACAGATACGCAGTATTTT.

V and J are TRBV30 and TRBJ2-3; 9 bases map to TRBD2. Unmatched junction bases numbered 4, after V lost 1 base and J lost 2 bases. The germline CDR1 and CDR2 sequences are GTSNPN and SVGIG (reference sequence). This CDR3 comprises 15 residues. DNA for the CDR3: TGTGCCTGGAGTGGCGGGAGGGGGCCCACAGATACGCAGTATTTT. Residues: CAWSGGRGPTDTQYF. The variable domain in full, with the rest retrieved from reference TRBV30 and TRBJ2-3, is SQTIHQWPATLVQPVGSPLSLECTVEGTSNPNLYWYRQAAGRGLQLLFYSVGIGQISSEVPQNLSASRPQDRQFILSSKKLLLSDSGFYLCAWSGGRGPTDTQYFGPGTRLTVL.

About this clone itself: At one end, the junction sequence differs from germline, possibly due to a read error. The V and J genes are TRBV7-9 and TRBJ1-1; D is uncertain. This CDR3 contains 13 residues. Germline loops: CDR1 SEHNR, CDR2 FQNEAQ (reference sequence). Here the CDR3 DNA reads TGTTCCAGCAGCTTAGAAACAGTCTATGAAGCTTTCTTT. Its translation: CSSSLETVYEAFF. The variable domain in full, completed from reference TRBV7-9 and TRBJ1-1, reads DTGVSQNPRHKITKRGQNVTFRCDPISEHNRLYWYRQTLGQGPEFLTYFQNEAQLEKSRLLSDRFSAERPKGSFSTLEIQRTEQGDSAMYLCSSSLETVYEAFFGQGTRLTVV.